This T cell receptor beta chain was captured by sequencing in a study of blood T cell repertoires in COVID-19. Either two negative PCRs, clearance, or symptom resolution qualified Cohort 3 donors as recovered. Authors' methods: From reference gene primer amplification, estimates of nucleated cell counts were derived. The protocol was immunoSEQ multiplex PCR, while the TCRdb copy is restricted to in-frame clones and leaves out a portion. The DNA gave D and trimming, while V, J and clone size come from that table. Of 180,000 or so clones listed, 80% to 85% are singletons. The sample was PBMCs or T cells enriched from blood (not recorded which). This clonotype was sampled from a man aged 40-49 years who had recovered from COVID-19.

The CDR3 DNA is TGTGCCACCCTCGAGGGCGACACTGAAGCTTTCTTT. Encoded protein: CATLEGDTEAFF. The chain is built from TRBV24-1 and TRBJ1-1; D ambiguous. The CDR3 length is 12 residues. Germline V lookup: CDR1 KGHDR, CDR2 SFDVKD. V was cut by 9 bases and J by 3 bases, with 10 bases left in between.